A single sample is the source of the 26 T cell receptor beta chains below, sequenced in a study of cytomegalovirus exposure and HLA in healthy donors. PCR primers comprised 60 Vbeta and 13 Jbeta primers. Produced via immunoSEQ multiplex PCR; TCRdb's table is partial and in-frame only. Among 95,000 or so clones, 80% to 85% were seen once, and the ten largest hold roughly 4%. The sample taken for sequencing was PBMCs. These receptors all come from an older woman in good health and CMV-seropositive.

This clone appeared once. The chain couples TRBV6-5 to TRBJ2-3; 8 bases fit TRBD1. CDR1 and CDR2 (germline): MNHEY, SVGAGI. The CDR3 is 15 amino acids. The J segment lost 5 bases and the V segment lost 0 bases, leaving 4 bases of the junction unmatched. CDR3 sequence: CASSYSLTGVDTQYF. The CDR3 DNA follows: TGTGCCAGCAGTTACTCTTTGACAGGGGTAGATACGCAGTATTTT.

The CDR3 sequence: CASSSSASGRATDTQYF. For the CDR3, the DNA is TGTGCCAGCAGCTCCTCTGCTAGCGGGAGGGCCACAGATACGCAGTATTTT. The J gene is TRBJ2-3, the V gene TRBV7-2, with 12 bases aligning to TRBD2. Germline assignment: CDR1 SGHTA and CDR2 FQGNSA. CDR3 size: 17 residues. With 4 bases clipped from V and 2 bases from J, the junction kept 7 bases outside the gene matches.

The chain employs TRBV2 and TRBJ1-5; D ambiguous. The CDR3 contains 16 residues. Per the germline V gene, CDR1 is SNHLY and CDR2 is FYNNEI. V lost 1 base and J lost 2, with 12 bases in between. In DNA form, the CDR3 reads TGTGCCAGCAGTGAAGTGATGGGCCCAGGCAATCAGCCCCAGCATTTT. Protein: CASSEVMGPGNQPQHF. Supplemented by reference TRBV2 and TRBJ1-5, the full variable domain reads EPEVTQTPSHQVTQMGQEVILRCVPISNHLYFYWYRQILGQKVEFLVSFYNNEISEKSEIFDDQFSVERPDGSNFTLKIRSTKLEDSAMYFCASSEVMGPGNQPQHFGDGTRLSIL.

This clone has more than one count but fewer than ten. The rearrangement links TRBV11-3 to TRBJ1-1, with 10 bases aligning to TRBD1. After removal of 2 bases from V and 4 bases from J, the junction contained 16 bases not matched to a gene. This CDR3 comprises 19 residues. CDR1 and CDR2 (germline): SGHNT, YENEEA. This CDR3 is CASSLRDRGIRNRGTEAFF. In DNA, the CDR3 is TGTGCCAGCAGCTTAAGGGACAGGGGAATTCGTAATAGGGGCACTGAAGCTTTCTTT.

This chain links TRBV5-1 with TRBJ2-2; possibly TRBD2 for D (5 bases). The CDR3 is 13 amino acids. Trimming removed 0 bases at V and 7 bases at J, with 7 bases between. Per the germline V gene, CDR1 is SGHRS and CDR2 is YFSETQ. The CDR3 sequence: CASSLGESGELFF. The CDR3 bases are TGCGCCAGCAGCTTGGGGGAGAGCGGGGAGCTGTTTTTT.

The CDR3 spells CASSRNRVAQPQHF. CDR3 sequence (DNA): TGTGCCAGCAGCCGAAACAGGGTGGCTCAGCCCCAGCATTTT. The chain combines TRBV5-6 with TRBJ1-5; possible D gene TRBD1, 6 bases. CDR3 length: 14 amino acids. With 4 bases removed from V and 6 bases from J, the gap between germline ends came to 14 bases. Germline V gene lookup returns CDR1 SGHDT and CDR2 YYEEEE.

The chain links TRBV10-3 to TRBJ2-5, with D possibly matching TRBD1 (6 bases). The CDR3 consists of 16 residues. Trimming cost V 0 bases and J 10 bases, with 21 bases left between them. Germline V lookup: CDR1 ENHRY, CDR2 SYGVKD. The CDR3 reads CAISESTGPPYRDQYF. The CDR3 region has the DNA TGTGCCATCAGTGAGTCCACAGGGCCACCCTATCGGGACCAGTACTTC.

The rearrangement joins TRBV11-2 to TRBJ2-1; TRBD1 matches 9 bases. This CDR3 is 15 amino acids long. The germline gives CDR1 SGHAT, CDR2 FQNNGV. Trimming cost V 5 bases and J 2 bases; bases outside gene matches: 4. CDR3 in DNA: TGTGCCAGCAGCCAGGACAGGGGAACCTACAATGAGCAGTTCTTC. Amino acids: CASSQDRGTYNEQFF.

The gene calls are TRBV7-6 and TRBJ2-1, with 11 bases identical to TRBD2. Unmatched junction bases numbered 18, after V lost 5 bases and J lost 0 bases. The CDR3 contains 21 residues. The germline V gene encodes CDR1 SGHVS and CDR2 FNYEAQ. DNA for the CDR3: TGTGCCAGCAGCCGGTCTCAATCTCTAGCGGGAGGAATTAACTCCTACAATGAGCAGTTCTTC. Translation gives CASSRSQSLAGGINSYNEQFF.

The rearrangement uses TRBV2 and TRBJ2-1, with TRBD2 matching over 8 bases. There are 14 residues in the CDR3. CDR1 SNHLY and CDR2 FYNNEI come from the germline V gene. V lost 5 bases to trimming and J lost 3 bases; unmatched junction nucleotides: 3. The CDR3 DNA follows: TGTGCCAGCAGTACTACTAGCGGCTACAATGAGCAGTTCTTC. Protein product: CASSTTSGYNEQFF.

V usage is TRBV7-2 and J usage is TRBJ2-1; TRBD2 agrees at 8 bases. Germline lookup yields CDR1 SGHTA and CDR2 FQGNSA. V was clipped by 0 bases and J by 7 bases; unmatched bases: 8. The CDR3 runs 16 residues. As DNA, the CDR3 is TGTGCCAGCAGCTTAGCCAGCGGGAGTGGAGTGAATGAGCAGTTCTTC. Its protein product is CASSLASGSGVNEQFF.

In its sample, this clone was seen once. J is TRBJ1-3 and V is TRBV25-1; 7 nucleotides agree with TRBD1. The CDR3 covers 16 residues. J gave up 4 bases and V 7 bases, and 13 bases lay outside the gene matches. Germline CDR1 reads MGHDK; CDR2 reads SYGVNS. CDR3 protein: CASTPLDRPAGNTIYF. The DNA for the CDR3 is TGTGCCAGCACCCCCCTGGACAGGCCAGCCGGAAACACCATATATTTT. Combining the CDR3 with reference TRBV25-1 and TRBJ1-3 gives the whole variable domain EADIYQTPRYLVIGTGKKITLECSQTMGHDKMYWYQQDPGMELHLIHYSYGVNSTEKGDLSSESTVSRIRTEHFPLTLESARPSHTSQYLCASTPLDRPAGNTIYFGEGSWLTVV.

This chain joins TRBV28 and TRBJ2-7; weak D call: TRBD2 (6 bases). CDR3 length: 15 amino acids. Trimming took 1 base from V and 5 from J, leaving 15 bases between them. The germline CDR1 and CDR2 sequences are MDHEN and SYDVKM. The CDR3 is CASSLFSGRYHEQYF. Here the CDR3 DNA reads TGTGCCAGCAGTTTATTTTCCGGGAGATATCACGAGCAGTACTTC.

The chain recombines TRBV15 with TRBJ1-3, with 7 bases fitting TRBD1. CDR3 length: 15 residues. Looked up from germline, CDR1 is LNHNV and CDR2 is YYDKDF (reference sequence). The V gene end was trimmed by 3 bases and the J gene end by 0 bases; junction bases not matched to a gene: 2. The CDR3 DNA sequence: TGTGCCACCAGCAGGAAGGGGGCCTCTGGAAACACCATATATTTT. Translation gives CATSRKGASGNTIYF.

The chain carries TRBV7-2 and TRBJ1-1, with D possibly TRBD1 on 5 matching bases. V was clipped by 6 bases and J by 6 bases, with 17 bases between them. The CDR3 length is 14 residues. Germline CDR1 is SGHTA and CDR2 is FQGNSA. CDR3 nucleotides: TGTGCCAGCAGTCTTGAACGGGGGAGGGCTGAAGCTTTCTTT. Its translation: CASSLERGRAEAFF.

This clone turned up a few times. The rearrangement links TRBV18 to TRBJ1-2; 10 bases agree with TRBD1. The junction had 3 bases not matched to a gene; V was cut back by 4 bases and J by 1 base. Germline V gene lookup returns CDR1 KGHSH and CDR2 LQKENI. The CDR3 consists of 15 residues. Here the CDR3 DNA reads TGTGCCAGCTCACGACAGGGGGCGTTTAACTATGGCTACACCTTC. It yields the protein CASSRQGAFNYGYTF.

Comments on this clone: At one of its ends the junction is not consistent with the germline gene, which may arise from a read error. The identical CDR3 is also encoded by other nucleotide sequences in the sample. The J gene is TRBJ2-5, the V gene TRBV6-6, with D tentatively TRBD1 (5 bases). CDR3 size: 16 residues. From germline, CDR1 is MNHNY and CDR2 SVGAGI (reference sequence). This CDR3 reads CASSYSRQQEKETQYF. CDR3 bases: TGTGCCAGCAGCTACTCCCGACAGCAAGAAAAAGAGACCCAGTACTTC.

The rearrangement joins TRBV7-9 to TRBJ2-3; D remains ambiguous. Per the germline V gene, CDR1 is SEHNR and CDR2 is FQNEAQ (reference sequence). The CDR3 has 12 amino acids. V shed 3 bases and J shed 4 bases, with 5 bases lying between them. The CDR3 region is CASSFQADTQYF. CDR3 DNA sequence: TGTGCCAGCAGCTTCCAGGCAGATACGCAGTATTTT.

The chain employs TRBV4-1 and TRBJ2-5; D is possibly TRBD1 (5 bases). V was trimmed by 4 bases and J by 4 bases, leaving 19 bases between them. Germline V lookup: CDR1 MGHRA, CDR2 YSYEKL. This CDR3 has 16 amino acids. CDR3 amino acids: CASSPLGKGQGETQYF. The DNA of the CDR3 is TGCGCCAGCAGCCCCCTAGGAAAGGGGCAGGGAGAGACCCAGTACTTC.

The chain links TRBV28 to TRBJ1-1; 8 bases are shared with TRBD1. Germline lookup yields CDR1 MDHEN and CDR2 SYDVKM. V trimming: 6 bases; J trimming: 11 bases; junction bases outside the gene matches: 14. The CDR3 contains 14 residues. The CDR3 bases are TGTGCCAGCAGACCCCCGGACAGGGCCTATCCCGCTTTCTTT. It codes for CASRPPDRAYPAFF.

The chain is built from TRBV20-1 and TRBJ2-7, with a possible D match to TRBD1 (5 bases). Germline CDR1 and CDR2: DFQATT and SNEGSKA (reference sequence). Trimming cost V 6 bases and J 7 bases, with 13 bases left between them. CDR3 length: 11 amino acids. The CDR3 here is CSAALDIEQYF. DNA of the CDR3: TGCAGTGCCGCCCTGGACATAGAGCAGTACTTC.

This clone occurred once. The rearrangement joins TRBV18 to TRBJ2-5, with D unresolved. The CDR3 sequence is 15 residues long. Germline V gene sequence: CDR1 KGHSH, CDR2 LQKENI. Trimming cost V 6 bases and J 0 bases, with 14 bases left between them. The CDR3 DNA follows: TGTGCCAGCTCCGATATTCAGGTGAACCAAGAGACCCAGTACTTC. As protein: CASSDIQVNQETQYF.

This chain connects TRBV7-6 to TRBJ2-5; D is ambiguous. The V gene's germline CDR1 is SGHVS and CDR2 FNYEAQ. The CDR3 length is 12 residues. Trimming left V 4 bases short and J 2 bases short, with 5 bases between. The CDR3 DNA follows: TGTGCCAGCAGCTCCCTACAAGAGACCCAGTACTTC. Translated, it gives CASSSLQETQYF.

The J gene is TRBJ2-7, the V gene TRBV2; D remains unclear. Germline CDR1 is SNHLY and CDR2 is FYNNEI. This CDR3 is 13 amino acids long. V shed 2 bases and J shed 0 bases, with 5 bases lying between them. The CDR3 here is CASSERFSYEQYF. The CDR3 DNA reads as TGTGCCAGCAGTGAACGGTTCTCCTACGAGCAGTACTTC.

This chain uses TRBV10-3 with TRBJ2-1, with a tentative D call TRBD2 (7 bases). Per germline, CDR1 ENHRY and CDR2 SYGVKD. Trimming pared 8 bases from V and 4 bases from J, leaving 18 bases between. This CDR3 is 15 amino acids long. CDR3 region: CAIGRGGGVYNEQFF. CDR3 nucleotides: TGTGCCATCGGCCGGGGAGGGGGGGTGTACAATGAGCAGTTCTTC.

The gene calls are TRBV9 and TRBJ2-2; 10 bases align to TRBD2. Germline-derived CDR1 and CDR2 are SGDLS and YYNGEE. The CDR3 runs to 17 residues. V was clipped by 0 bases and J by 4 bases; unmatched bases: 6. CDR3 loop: CASSVEIQREGTGELFF. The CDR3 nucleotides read TGTGCCAGCAGCGTAGAAATCCAGCGGGAGGGCACCGGGGAGCTGTTTTTT.